This T cell receptor beta chain is drawn from a study of CD8 T cells in ankylosing spondylitis (TCRdb year 2017). Study-level background: The study profiled T cell receptor beta repertoires in healthy donors and ankylosing spondylitis patients to find disease-linked TCR variants. The whole study cohort included about a hundred healthy donors and 20 to 25 ankylosing spondylitis patients. Peripheral blood samples were taken, and synovial fluid was additionally collected from ankylosing spondylitis patients.

Instrument used: Illumina HiSeq 2500. TCR beta libraries were prepared by quantitative 5'-RACE with molecular barcodes. Under the source paper's analysis protocol: A new computational method based on a probabilistic model of VDJ rearrangement was used to identify disease-linked TCR variants. TCRdb reprocessed the public reads (quality trimming at Q25 with fastp, clone calling with MiXCR) and kept in-frame beta chains. Each entry merges the rows of one CDR3 protein and shows their most common DNA and genes. The V and J calls follow TCRdb's processing rather than the paper's. The sample has 250,000 to 400,000 distinct CDR3 sequences on record, more than 9% of them singletons. The ten biggest clones cover roughly 9% of the sample. This clonotype was counted at least ten times. Its antigen has not been determined. Base-call qualities are not available, and no considerably larger clone is one nucleotide away.

Broader findings and caveats from the paper: A CD8+ phenotype was shown by the disease-linked clones, which were found at relatively low frequencies in peripheral blood. Some motif variants had previously been reported in the synovial fluid and blood of reactive arthritis patients, which suggests shared mechanisms of disease initiation. Significant enrichment of the disease-linked clones was reported in matched synovial fluid samples from ankylosing spondylitis patients. A TCR beta motif of fewer than 10 highly homologous amino acid variants appeared characteristic of blood from ankylosing spondylitis patients.

From the germline V gene, CDR1 is SGHRS and CDR2 is YFSETQ. The junction shows trimming of 0 bases on V and 4 bases on J, plus 11 bases between the germline ends. Including the terminal cysteine and phenylalanine, the CDR3 comprises 14 residues. The CDR3 DNA has 42 bases and is translated from base 1. The V and J segments used are TRBV5-1 and TRBJ2-7; the D gene is tentatively TRBD1 or TRBD2, each matching 5 bases. Input material: blood, either unsorted or a sorted T cell fraction (not recorded which). The source is a female donor with ankylosing spondylitis or in good health (not recorded which). The CDR3 amino acid sequence is: CASSLEPGTYEQYF. The DNA reads TGCGCCAGCAGCTTGGAGCCAGGGACGTACGAGCAGTACTTC.